One sample yielded the 26 T cell receptor beta chains listed below, sequenced in a study of shared clonotypes between healthy human individuals. Some clones are missing from TCRdb's copy, which holds only in-frame ones; the method was immunoSEQ multiplex PCR. The sample consists of 2 million to 2.5 million clones, 85% to 95% of them appearing once. The sequenced sample consisted of naive CD4+ T cells sorted from blood. Subset denoted: CD45RA+ positively selected. These receptors were collected from a man between 18 and 35 years old in good health.

The CDR3 region has the DNA TGCGCCAGCAGCCCGGGACAGGGGACCACTGAAGCTTTCTTT. Translating it yields CASSPGQGTTEAFF. V usage is TRBV4-1 and J usage is TRBJ1-1; 10 positions agree with TRBD1. CDR1 and CDR2 (germline): MGHRA, YSYEKL. The CDR3 is made up of 14 amino acids. V shed 4 bases, J shed 4 bases, and the junction held 3 bases outside the gene matches.

This sequence joins TRBV2 and TRBJ2-1; possibly TRBD1 or TRBD2 for D (6 bases each). Deletions cut 4 bases from V and 2 bases from J, with 12 bases between. Per the germline V gene, CDR1 is SNHLY and CDR2 is FYNNEI. This CDR3 spans 15 amino acids. CDR3 bases: TGTGCCAGCAGTGTGGGGGGCATCGCCTACAATGAGCAGTTCTTC. This gives the protein CASSVGGIAYNEQFF.

J is TRBJ1-1 and V is TRBV28, with 9 bases aligning to TRBD1. The J segment lost 7 bases and the V segment lost 7 bases, leaving 13 bases of the junction unmatched. The CDR3 runs 15 residues. Germline loops: CDR1 MDHEN, CDR2 SYDVKM. CDR3 protein: CASTPATGGRVEAFF. The CDR3 DNA follows: TGTGCCAGCACCCCGGCCACAGGGGGCAGGGTTGAAGCTTTCTTT.

The V call is TRBV4-3, the J call TRBJ2-1; 11 nucleotides agree with TRBD2. Trimming took 5 bases from V and 4 from J; bases not matched to a gene: 22. Germline CDR1 LGHNA, CDR2 YSLEER. CDR3 size: 21 residues. The CDR3 sequence: CASSYQSSLAGGTKKYNEQFF. CDR3 coding DNA: TGCGCCAGCAGCTATCAGTCGTCCCTAGCGGGAGGAACTAAAAAATACAATGAGCAGTTCTTC.

The chain carries TRBV9 and TRBJ1-5, with a weak D call TRBD1 (5 bases). V lost 0 bases and J lost 5, with 12 bases in between. The CDR3 extends over 15 amino acids. Germline CDR1 and CDR2: SGDLS and YYNGEE. CDR3 sequence reads: CASSVGVGGDQPQHF. The CDR3 DNA reads as TGTGCCAGCAGCGTAGGAGTAGGAGGGGATCAGCCCCAGCATTTT.

This chain connects TRBV29-1 to TRBJ2-2, with 8 positions matching TRBD2. This CDR3 comprises 17 residues. Germline CDR1 SQVTM, CDR2 ANQGSEA. Losses at the gene ends were 4 bases for V and 4 bases for J; bases not matched to a gene: 14. CDR3 region: CSVGLGAGLAVTGELFF. In DNA form, the CDR3 reads TGCAGCGTTGGGTTGGGGGCCGGACTAGCTGTCACCGGGGAGCTGTTTTTT.

The chain joins TRBV11-1 to TRBJ1-1, with a possible D match to TRBD1 (6 bases). This CDR3 spans 14 amino acids. Trimming left V 4 bases short and J 1 base short, with 10 bases between. Germline V lookup: CDR1 SGHAT, CDR2 FQDESV (reference sequence). CDR3 amino acids: CASSSRGKNTEAFF. CDR3 DNA sequence: TGTGCCAGCAGCTCCAGGGGTAAGAACACTGAAGCTTTCTTT.

The chain is built from TRBV4-1 and TRBJ1-1; possible D gene TRBD1, 6 bases. This CDR3 is built from 15 residues. Germline values: CDR1 MGHRA, CDR2 YSYEKL. Deletions cut 2 bases from V and 3 bases from J, with 13 bases between. CDR3 residues: CASSQPTGKHTEAFF. DNA of the CDR3: TGCGCCAGCAGCCAACCCACAGGGAAACACACTGAAGCTTTCTTT.

The V call is TRBV7-3, the J call TRBJ1-2; D is unresolved. The CDR3 contains 17 residues. Trimming pared 2 bases from V and 0 bases from J, leaving 16 bases between. The germline V gene encodes CDR1 SGHTA and CDR2 FQGTGA. The CDR3 sequence is CASSLVPLGGANYGYTF. DNA of the CDR3: TGTGCCAGCAGCTTAGTTCCCCTCGGCGGAGCTAACTATGGCTACACCTTC.

This clone was counted a single time. The V gene is TRBV4-2, the J gene TRBJ2-3; 8 bases map to TRBD2. This CDR3 is 14 amino acids long. Germline assignment: CDR1 LGHNA and CDR2 YNFKEQ. With V trimmed by 1 base and J by 5 bases, 2 bases remained unmatched. CDR3 in amino acids: CASSQGAGEDTQYF. The CDR3 bases are TGTGCCAGCAGCCAAGGAGCGGGGGAAGATACGCAGTATTTT.

The CDR3 DNA reads TGTGCCAGCACCGAGACAGTAGCCAAAAACATTCAGTACTTC. Encoded protein: CASTETVAKNIQYF. The chain is built from TRBV2 and TRBJ2-4; tentative D call: TRBD1 (5 bases). Between the trimmed V and J ends, which lost 7 bases and 0 bases, there was a span of 10 bases. CDR3 size: 14 residues. Germline assignment: CDR1 SNHLY and CDR2 FYNNEI.

V is TRBV6-5 and J is TRBJ1-1; D gene ambiguous. Trimming removed 4 bases from V and 4 bases from J, with 13 bases in between. In germline, CDR1 is MNHEY, CDR2 SVGAGI. This CDR3 spans 14 amino acids. The CDR3 DNA sequence: TGTGCCAGCAGTTCAACGGCGATTGGCACTGAAGCTTTCTTT. Translating it yields CASSSTAIGTEAFF.

The V gene is TRBV6-5, the J gene TRBJ1-1; 8 bases line up with TRBD1. Trimming removed 5 bases from V and 10 bases from J; junction bases left unmatched: 6. Germline V gene data show CDR1 as MNHEY and CDR2 as SVGAGI. This CDR3 contains 12 residues. The CDR3 loop reads CASSDGTGRAFF. The DNA for the CDR3 is TGTGCCAGCAGTGATGGGACAGGTCGAGCTTTCTTT.

The J gene is TRBJ2-7, the V gene TRBV5-4; D might be TRBD1 or TRBD2, each matching 5 bases. The germline V and J ends were trimmed by 4 bases and 9 bases, with 20 bases remaining between them. The CDR3 is 14 residues long. Germline V gene lookup returns CDR1 SGHNT and CDR2 YYREEE (reference sequence). Here the CDR3 DNA reads TGTGCCAGCAGCCCGTCAGGGCAGGACTGGGCGCAGTACTTC. Translated, it gives CASSPSGQDWAQYF. Variable domain in full (rest from reference TRBV5-4 and TRBJ2-7): ETGVTQSPTHLIKTRGQQVTLRCSSQSGHNTVSWYQQALGQGPQFIFQYYREEENGRGNFPPRFSGLQFPNYSSELNVNALELDDSALYLCASSPSGQDWAQYFGPGTRLTVT.

V gene TRBV18 combines with J gene TRBJ2-7; D remains unclear. CDR1 and CDR2 (germline): KGHSH, LQKENI. V lost 3 bases and J 13 bases, leaving 19 bases between the germline ends. There are 13 residues in the CDR3. The CDR3 sequence is CASSPSGSTSTYF. CDR3 coding DNA: TGTGCCAGCTCACCGTCGGGCTCCACGAGCACCTACTTC.

This chain uses TRBV28 with TRBJ2-6, with 9 nucleotides matching TRBD1. The CDR3 loop spans 16 amino acids. From germline, CDR1 is MDHEN and CDR2 SYDVKM. V was pared by 11 bases and J by 2 bases, with 10 bases of the junction left unmatched. CDR3 DNA: TGTGCCGCAAGCACAGGGGGCGCGGCTGGGGCCAACGTCCTGACTTTC. As protein: CAASTGGAAGANVLTF.

The V and J genes are TRBV6-5 and TRBJ2-3; TRBD2 might be the D (5 bases). V shed 2 bases and J shed 7 bases, with 10 bases lying between them. Germline V gene sequence: CDR1 MNHEY, CDR2 SVGAGI. The CDR3 consists of 13 residues. The CDR3 coding sequence is TGTGCCAGCAGTTACGAAGGGAGCAATACGCAGTATTTT. The encoded protein is CASSYEGSNTQYF.

V and J are TRBV4-3 and TRBJ2-7; TRBD2 is a possible D gene (5 bases). Per germline, CDR1 LGHNA and CDR2 YSLEER. The V end lost 0 bases, the J end lost 3 bases, and 24 bases lay between the germline ends. The CDR3 sequence is 19 residues long. This CDR3 reads CASSQDVPGFVGEGYEQYF. CDR3 coding DNA: TGCGCCAGCAGCCAAGATGTACCGGGTTTTGTGGGAGAGGGCTACGAGCAGTACTTC.

The table lists this clone with a count of one. This rearrangement joins TRBV5-1 to TRBJ2-1, with 11 bases matching TRBD1. The junction had 4 bases not matched to a gene; V was cut back by 3 bases and J by 2 bases. Germline values: CDR1 SGHRS, CDR2 YFSETQ. The CDR3 is 16 amino acids. CDR3 region: CASSSGQGAAYNEQFF. The CDR3 bases are TGCGCCAGCAGCTCTGGACAGGGGGCCGCCTACAATGAGCAGTTCTTC.

The V and J genes are TRBV11-2 and TRBJ1-1; weak D call: TRBD1 (6 bases). V was cut by 5 bases and J by 1 base, with 17 bases left in between. The germline CDR1 and CDR2 sequences are SGHAT and FQNNGV. This CDR3 has 16 amino acids. Here the CDR3 reads CASSPYLNRANTEAFF. CDR3 nucleotide sequence: TGTGCCAGCAGCCCATATTTAAACAGGGCGAACACTGAAGCTTTCTTT.

The chain is built from TRBV5-4 and TRBJ2-7; 7 bases agree with TRBD1. The length of the CDR3 is 14 residues. V lost 5 bases, J lost 2 bases, and 7 bases stayed unmatched. CDR1 and CDR2 from the germline V gene are SGHNT and YYREEE (reference sequence). The CDR3, as DNA: TGTGCCAGCAGTTATTCAGGGGGTCCCTACGAGCAGTACTTC. As protein: CASSYSGGPYEQYF.

About this clone itself: The sample holds other DNA sequences that translate to the same CDR3. The chain joins TRBV6-1 to TRBJ1-3; D unclear. Trimming took 3 bases from V and 0 from J, leaving 12 bases between them. The CDR3 contains 16 residues. Germline loops: CDR1 MNHNS, CDR2 SASEGT. CDR3 in amino acids: CASSEALQYSGNTIYF. The CDR3 DNA reads TGTGCCAGCAGTGAGGCCCTGCAATACTCTGGAAACACCATATATTTT.

On this clone itself: Other DNA sequences in the same sample also yield this CDR3. The chain links TRBV29-1 to TRBJ2-5, with 7 bases lining up with TRBD1. CDR3 size: 11 residues. Trimming at V came to 4 bases and at J to 4 bases, leaving 0 bases not matched to a gene. Germline-derived CDR1 and CDR2 are SQVTM and ANQGSEA. CDR3 in DNA: TGCAGCGTTGGACAGGGAGAGACCCAGTACTTC. Protein sequence: CSVGQGETQYF. The full variable domain, in which reference TRBV29-1 and TRBJ2-5 provide the parts outside the CDR3, is SAVISQKPSRDICQRGTSLTIQCQVDSQVTMMFWYRQQPGQSLTLIATANQGSEATYESGFVIDKFPISRPNLTFSTLTVSNMSPEDSSIYLCSVGQGETQYFGPGTRLLVL.

V usage is TRBV27 and J usage is TRBJ1-1, with 12 nucleotides matching TRBD1. J was trimmed by 2 bases and V by 4 bases; bases with no gene match: 11. CDR3 length equals 18 residues. Looked up from germline, CDR1 is MNHEY and CDR2 is SMNVEV (reference sequence). The CDR3 coding sequence is TGTGCCAGCAGTTCCGGGACAGGGGGCCGTGTGGAAAACACTGAAGCTTTCTTT. Protein sequence: CASSSGTGGRVENTEAFF.

The rearrangement uses TRBV7-9 and TRBJ2-5; no reliable D call. This CDR3 is built from 14 residues. V was trimmed by 3 bases and J by 2 bases, leaving 10 bases between them. CDR1 and CDR2 from the germline V gene are SEHNR and FQNEAQ (reference sequence). Here the CDR3 DNA reads TGTGCCAGCAGCTTCTCGGCTTTACAAGAGACCCAGTACTTC. It codes for CASSFSALQETQYF.

This sequence joins TRBV30 and TRBJ1-6; maybe TRBD1 (6 bases). Looked up from germline, CDR1 is GTSNPN and CDR2 is SVGIG (reference sequence). The CDR3 length is 13 residues. Trimming left V 5 bases short and J 9 bases short, with 14 bases between. The CDR3 protein is CAWGHRDPSPLHF. CDR3 nucleotide sequence: TGTGCCTGGGGCCACAGGGATCCTTCACCCCTCCACTTT.